This T cell receptor (beta chain) was documented in a study of CD8 T cells in Susac syndrome. The CDR3 is made up of 16 amino acids. The ends lost 0 bases at V and 1 base at J; junction bases unmatched: 0. The germline CDR1 and CDR2 sequences are PRHDT and FYEKMQ (reference sequence). As to this clonotype: Its antigen remains unidentified.

When the RNA was reverse transcribed, random hexamers were used with an input of roughly 0.45 to 1 ug. The immunoSEQ assay covered 54 Vbeta and 13 Jbeta segments for CDR3. TCRdb called the immunoSEQ multiplex PCR reads again in MiXCR, with one record for every CDR3 protein. The sample lists 51,000 or so distinct CDR3 sequences, approximately 93% seen once, with around 0.53% in the top ten. TCR beta was sequenced from blood CD8+ and CD4+ T cells. Negative isolation yielded CD4+ and CD8+ T cells, and FACS enriched TEMRA cells. Study-wide findings and caveats: The study conceded that its TCR sequencing and HLA analysis involved relatively few individuals.

The sequenced sample was CD8+ T cells from PBMCs. The sequence came from a human donor in good health. This sequence joins TRBV13 and TRBJ2-2, with 9 bases matching TRBD1. The CDR3 coding sequence is TGTGCCAGCAGCTTAGGGACAGGGGGGAACACCGGGGAGCTGTTTTTT. Translation gives CASSLGTGGNTGELFF.